The clone carrying this T cell receptor (beta chain) was detected a few times. No antigen is known for it. Unique molecular identifiers were used in preparing the TCRbeta library. From the PCR reads, TCRdb called clonotypes with MiXCR, one entry per CDR3 protein. The data show over 85,000 distinct CDR3 sequences, approximately 8% seen once. The CDR3 has 15 amino acids. With V trimmed by 0 bases and J by 1 base, 2 bases remained unmatched. Germline loops: CDR1 SGDLS, CDR2 YYNGEE. The sample comes from a study of T-cell reconstitution after alpha-beta-depleted transplantation in children. General study results and limits: Certain patients had high TCRbeta diversity at day 60, and it came from recipient T cells and thymic progenitors that survived. At around two months after transplant, the alpha-beta T cells were reportedly derived from several hundred expanded clones that came from non-depleted graft cells. Newly produced T cells mostly provided counts and TCRbeta diversity after one year, as hyperexpanded clones declined.

The source material was PBMCs, sampled before TCRalphabeta/CD19-depleted stem cell transplant. This clonotype originated in a boy aged 2 to 10 with acute lymphoblastic leukemia, due to receive a stem cell transplant. The chain carries TRBV9 and TRBJ1-1; TRBD1 matches 8 bases. The DNA of the CDR3 is TGTGCCAGCAGCGTAGGTGGGACAGGGAACACTGAAGCTTTCTTT. Protein sequence: CASSVGGTGNTEAFF.